This TCR beta chain was found in a study of post-analysis software for immune sequencing data. Study-level results: Relative to controls, patients had roughly five TRBV segments at higher frequency, with TRBV5-6, TRBV5-1 and TRBV20-1 among these.

The V end was cut by 6 bases, the J end by 3 bases, with 19 bases between. CDR1 is SGHVS, CDR2 FQNEAQ, per germline. The CDR3 length is 16 residues. Each TCR beta cDNA library carried unique molecular identifiers. TCRdb itself ran the PCR reads through MiXCR, one entry per CDR3 protein. The repertoire includes roughly 600,000 distinct CDR3 sequences, about 40% of them detected once, and roughly 1.8% sits in the top ten. For this clonotype: Its matching antigen is unknown.

What was sequenced was blood. The genes are TRBV7-8 and TRBJ2-3; tentatively, D is TRBD1 (5 bases). The receptor was derived from a girl aged 5 to 17 with multiple sclerosis. Written as DNA, the CDR3 is TGTGCCAGCAGACATCCGGACACGACGTTAACAGATACGCAGTATTTT. As protein: CASRHPDTTLTDTQYF.